This T cell receptor beta chain emerged from a study of blood T cell repertoires in COVID-19 (dated by TCRdb to the early 2020s). For context, the study as a whole: Collaborator samples came from the United States, Italy and Spain and covered acute and convalescent phases of COVID-19. Where HLA class I and class II types were available, the types were taken from metadata supplied by the sample provider, not from assay-based typing. The dataset comprised deeply sampled blood TCRbeta repertoires from subjects exposed to, actively infected with, or recovered from COVID-19. The repertoires were released in a freely available public database meant as a resource for research on the immune response to SARS-CoV-2. The samples were drawn from two sources: the first 160 participants of the ongoing ImmuneRACE study, and 1,000 to 1,500 subjects contributed by 6 global collaborators. A de-identified subject ID, COVID-19 status, age in years and sex were almost always included in the sample metadata. The material from the prospective study consisted of cDNA or gDNA derived from T cells, B-cell-depleted T cells, or PBMCs.

A word on this clone: Its cognate antigen has yet to be identified. Base quality data are lacking; no much larger clone is found one base away.

The paper as a whole reports these results and caveats: How much clinical and demographic metadata was included differed by source and by participant, and the metadata was provided uncurated.

Each collaborating institution followed its own protocols to collect whole blood in K2EDTA tubes. For TCRbeta analysis, collaborator samples were shipped as frozen whole blood, as isolated PBMCs, or as DNA extracted from either sample type. TCRbeta CDR3 regions were amplified from genomic DNA by means of the immunoSEQ Assay, a bias-controlled multiplex PCR. The authors' analysis ran thus. The number of nucleated cells in each sample was estimated from the amplification of reference gene primers within the assay. To quantify the absolute abundance of each unique TCRbeta CDR3 rearrangement, sequence reads were collapsed and filtered. Productive Simpson clonality was computed per sample as the square root of Simpson's diversity index over productive rearrangements. TCRdb provides this immuneACCESS table in a form limited to in-frame rearrangements. Some clones are lacking; in checked studies, under half of them reflect an unresolved V gene, and why the rest are absent is not known. Clone size and V and J calls were adopted from that table, with D and trimming inferred from the DNA. The table for this sample lists 200,000 to 250,000 clones; around nine tenths of them were counted only once. The leading ten clones occupy 1.5% of the sample.

The receptor was derived from a man aged 18 to 29 with active or convalescent COVID-19. What was sequenced was peripheral blood.

The sequence in DNA is TGTGCCAGTAGGATGGACAGGGGGAACACTGAAGCTTTCTTT. It translates to CASRMDRGNTEAFF. The sequence is built from TRBV19 and TRBJ1-1, and 9 junctional nucleotides match TRBD1. The CDR3 holds 14 amino acids from the cysteine to the phenylalanine. The sequence is cut down to CDR3 DNA, 42 bases in frame from base 1. From a lookup of the germline V gene (reference sequence), CDR1 and CDR2 are LNHDA and SQIVND. Germline trimming: 6 bases from V, 1 base from J; junction bases outside gene matches: 3.